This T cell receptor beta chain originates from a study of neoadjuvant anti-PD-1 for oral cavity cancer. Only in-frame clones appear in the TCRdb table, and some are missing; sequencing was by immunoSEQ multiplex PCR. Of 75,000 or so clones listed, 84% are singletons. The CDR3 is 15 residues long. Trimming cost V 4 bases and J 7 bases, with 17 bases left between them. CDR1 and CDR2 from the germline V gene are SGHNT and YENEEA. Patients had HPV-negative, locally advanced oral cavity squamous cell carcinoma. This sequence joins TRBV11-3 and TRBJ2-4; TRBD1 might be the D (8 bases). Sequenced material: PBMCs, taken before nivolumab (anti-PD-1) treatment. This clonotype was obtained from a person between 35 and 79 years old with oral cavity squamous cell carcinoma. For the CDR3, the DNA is TGTGCCAGCAGCTCCGGACAGGGAGGGATCAACATTCAGTACTTC. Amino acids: CASSSGQGGINIQYF.